This entry lists 10 T cell receptor beta chains sequenced from one sample in a study of blood T cell repertoires in COVID-19 (dated by TCRdb to about 2020). Library prep was done by the immunoSEQ multiplex PCR assay. TCRdb's version of the immuneACCESS table is confined to in-frame rearrangements and falls short of the full clone set. An unresolved V gene accounts for under half of the shortfall where checked; the remainder is of unknown origin. Recorded for this sample are 120,000 or so clones; around 86% of them occurred a single time. Of the sample, around 4% falls within the top ten clones. Sequences were obtained from peripheral blood. These receptors all come from a man in his forties with acute or convalescent COVID-19.

This clone was counted a few times. The chain joins TRBV7-2 to TRBJ2-1; the match to TRBD2 covers 8 bases. J gave up 0 bases and V 1 base, and 5 bases lay outside the gene matches. CDR3 length equals 17 residues. CDR1 is SGHTA and CDR2 is FQGNSA in the germline V gene. The CDR3, as DNA: TGTGCCAGCAGCTTAGGCTTCGGGACTAGCTCCTACAATGAGCAGTTCTTC. Amino acid sequence: CASSLGFGTSSYNEQFF.

The J gene is TRBJ1-3, the V gene TRBV2; 9 bases are a match to TRBD1. The germline CDR1 and CDR2 sequences are SNHLY and FYNNEI. Losses at the gene ends were 3 bases for V and 3 bases for J; bases not matched to a gene: 0. The CDR3 is 14 residues long. The CDR3 bases are TGTGCCAGCAGTGAGACAGGGGGTGGAAACACCATATATTTT. This gives the protein CASSETGGGNTIYF.

This chain joins TRBV5-1 and TRBJ1-1; 7 bases agree with TRBD1. This CDR3 is built from 13 residues. The ends lost 4 bases at V and 4 bases at J; junction bases unmatched: 4. In germline, CDR1 is SGHRS, CDR2 YFSETQ. The CDR3 sequence is CASSLQGTTEAFF. The DNA of the CDR3 is TGCGCCAGCAGCCTACAGGGGACCACTGAAGCTTTCTTT.

V gene TRBV5-5 combines with J gene TRBJ1-5; D ambiguous. Germline assignment: CDR1 SGHKS and CDR2 YYEKEE (reference sequence). V lost 0 bases, J lost 0 bases, and 7 bases lay in between. The CDR3 totals 15 residues. The CDR3 loop is CASSLDGSSNQPQHF. CDR3 coding DNA: TGTGCCAGCAGCTTGGACGGGTCTAGCAATCAGCCCCAGCATTTT.

This rearrangement joins TRBV30 to TRBJ1-2; 7 bases agree with TRBD1. Per the germline V gene, CDR1 is GTSNPN and CDR2 is SVGIG (reference sequence). Losses at the gene ends were 4 bases for V and 4 bases for J; bases not matched to a gene: 9. The CDR3 is 14 amino acids. CDR3 protein: CAWTYRGLSYGYTF. The DNA for the CDR3 is TGTGCCTGGACCTACAGGGGCCTTTCCTATGGCTACACCTTC.

This clone was picked up one time. One end of the junction is discordant with germline, which a read error may explain. The chain joins TRBV19 to TRBJ2-3, with 9 bases that match TRBD1. CDR3 size: 12 residues. In germline, CDR1 is LNHDA, CDR2 SQIVND (reference sequence). CDR3 coding DNA: TGTGCCAGTAGTAGCGACTCCGGGACAGGGATTTTT. Amino acids: CASSSDSGTGIF.

The V gene is TRBV6-5, the J gene TRBJ2-3, with a possible D match to TRBD1 (5 bases). The CDR3 contains 13 residues. Trimming took off 5 bases at V and 0 bases at J, with 6 bases between the two ends. Germline assignment: CDR1 MNHEY and CDR2 SVGAGI. CDR3 protein: CASSRQSTDTQYF. DNA for the CDR3: TGTGCCAGCAGTAGACAGAGCACAGATACGCAGTATTTT.

The chain recombines TRBV29-1 with TRBJ1-2; no reliable D call. CDR3 length: 11 amino acids. Trimming cost V 6 bases and J 8 bases, with 13 bases left between them. Germline V gene sequence: CDR1 SQVTM, CDR2 ANQGSEA. CDR3 protein: CSVVSISGYTF. CDR3 nucleotides: TGCAGCGTAGTTTCTATTTCGGGCTACACCTTC.

CDR3 amino acids: CASSGSTSSTYEQYF. CDR3 DNA: TGTGCCAGCAGCGGATCGACTAGCTCCACCTACGAGCAGTACTTC. The chain carries TRBV5-4 and TRBJ2-7; TRBD2 matches at 7 bases. CDR3 length equals 15 residues. Looked up from germline, CDR1 is SGHNT and CDR2 is YYREEE (reference sequence). V shed 4 bases and J 2 bases; nucleotides not matched to a gene: 9.

This clone has just one count. In nucleotides, the CDR3 is TGTGCCAGTAGTAGGTCAGGGGACCTATACGAGCAGTACTTC. It encodes CASSRSGDLYEQYF. The chain employs TRBV19 and TRBJ2-7; D perhaps matches TRBD1 (6 bases). This CDR3 is 14 amino acids long. V lost 4 bases and J 4 bases, leaving 14 bases between the germline ends. Germline V CDR1 and CDR2: LNHDA, SQIVND (reference sequence).